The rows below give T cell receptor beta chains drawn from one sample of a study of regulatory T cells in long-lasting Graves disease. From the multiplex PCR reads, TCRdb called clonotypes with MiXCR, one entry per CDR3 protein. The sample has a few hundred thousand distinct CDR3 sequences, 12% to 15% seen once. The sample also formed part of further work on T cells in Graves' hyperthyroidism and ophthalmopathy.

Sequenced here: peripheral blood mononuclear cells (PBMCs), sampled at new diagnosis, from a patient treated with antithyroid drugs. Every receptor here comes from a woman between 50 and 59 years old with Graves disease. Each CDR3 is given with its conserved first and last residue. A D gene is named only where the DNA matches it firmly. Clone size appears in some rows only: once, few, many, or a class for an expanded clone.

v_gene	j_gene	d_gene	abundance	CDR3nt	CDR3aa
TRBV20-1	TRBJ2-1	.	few	TGCAGTGCTAGCGATATCGATGAGCAGTTCTTC	CSASDIDEQFF
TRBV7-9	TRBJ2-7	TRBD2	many	TGTGCCAGCAGCGCCGTGGGGACTCTAGCGGGACATTGGGACTACGAGCAGTACTTC	CASSAVGTLAGHWDYEQYF
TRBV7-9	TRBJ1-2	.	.	TGTGCCAGCAGCTTGAATACAGAGAACTATGGCTACACCTTC	CASSLNTENYGYTF
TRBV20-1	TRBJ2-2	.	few	TGCAGTGCTTATACAGGCCCCGGGGAGCTGTTTTTT	CSAYTGPGELFF
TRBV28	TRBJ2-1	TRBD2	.	TGTGCCAGCCTGTTACTAGCGGGAGGGCCCGGTGAGCAGTTCTTC	CASLLLAGGPGEQFF
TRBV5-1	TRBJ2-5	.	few	TGCGCCAGCAGCTTGGGCCCCAATGACGAGACCCAGTACTTC	CASSLGPNDETQYF
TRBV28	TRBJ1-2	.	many	TGTGCCAGCAGCACTCCAGGGTATAACTATGGCTACACCTTC	CASSTPGYNYGYTF
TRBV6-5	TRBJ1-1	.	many	TGTGCCAGCAGTTACTTGGCGGACAGTCGACGTACTGAAGCTTTCTTT	CASSYLADSRRTEAFF
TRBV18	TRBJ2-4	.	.	TGTGCCAGCTCACCACCGGGGGCTGCTGGAAACATTCAGTACTTC	CASSPPGAAGNIQYF
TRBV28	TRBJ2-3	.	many	TGTGCCAGCAGTTTTGTGCGCACAGATACGCAGTATTTT	CASSFVRTDTQYF
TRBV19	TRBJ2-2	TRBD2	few	TGTGCCAGTAGTACTAGCGGGAGGGCCCCCACCGGGGAGCTGTTTTTT	CASSTSGRAPTGELFF